The 21 T cell receptor beta chains below were found in one sample sequenced in a study of blood T cell repertoires in COVID-19. Generated by immunoSEQ multiplex PCR, the TCRdb table keeps only in-frame clones and is missing some. The table has about 80,000 clones, 60% to 85% seen once. What was sequenced was peripheral blood. The receptor source for this set is a human donor in a cohort sampled during active COVID-19.

The rearrangement links TRBV9 to TRBJ2-7; the D is unclear. Germline CDR1 SGDLS, CDR2 YYNGEE. The CDR3 is 13 amino acids. V gave up 0 bases and J gave up 6 bases, with 10 bases separating them. CDR3 sequence (DNA): TGTGCCAGCAGCGTAGGACTCAGTCGCGAGCAGTACTTC. Its protein is CASSVGLSREQYF. The whole variable domain, remainder taken from reference TRBV9 and TRBJ2-7, is DSGVTQTPKHLITATGQRVTLRCSPRSGDLSVYWYQQSLDQGLQFLIQYYNGEERAKGNILERFSAQQFPDLHSELNLSSLELGDSALYFCASSVGLSREQYFGPGTRLTVT.

The chain couples TRBV11-2 to TRBJ2-7; D unclear. The CDR3 contains 12 residues. V was clipped by 5 bases and J by 4 bases, with 9 bases between them. Germline loops: CDR1 SGHAT, CDR2 FQNNGV. In nucleotides, the CDR3 is TGTGCCAGCAGCCCCTCCAGGTACGAGCAGTACTTC. Encoded protein: CASSPSRYEQYF. The complete variable domain, with remaining parts taken from reference TRBV11-2 and TRBJ2-7, reads EAGVAQSPRYKIIEKRQSVAFWCNPISGHATLYWYQQILGQGPKLLIQFQNNGVVDDSQLPKDRFSAERLKGVDSTLKIQPAKLEDSAVYLCASSPSRYEQYFGPGTRLTVT.

The genes are TRBV3-1 (or the pseudogene TRBV3-2) and TRBJ2-7; weak D call: TRBD1 (6 bases). V was pared by 1 base and J by 3 bases, with 22 bases between. CDR1 is LGHDT and CDR2 is YNNKEL in the germline V gene (reference sequence). CDR3 length: 18 amino acids. CDR3 in amino acids: CASSQGFWPGHRSYEQYF. The CDR3 DNA follows: TGTGCCAGCAGCCAAGGTTTTTGGCCGGGACACAGGAGCTACGAGCAGTACTTC.

V and J are TRBV3-1 (or the pseudogene TRBV3-2) and TRBJ2-1, with 8 positions matching TRBD2. This CDR3 comprises 18 residues. Trimming removed 4 bases from V and 6 bases from J; junction bases left unmatched: 17. Germline V gene sequence: CDR1 LGHDT, CDR2 YNNKEL (reference sequence). The CDR3 reads CASSPGFSSGSLGNEQFF. The DNA for the CDR3 is TGTGCCAGCAGCCCAGGGTTCAGCAGCGGGAGTCTTGGCAATGAGCAGTTCTTC.

The genes are TRBV29-1 and TRBJ1-5; TRBD1 aligns across 9 bases. The CDR3 has 12 amino acids. The trim removed 6 bases at V and 7 bases at J, leaving 4 bases unmatched. Germline V CDR1 and CDR2: SQVTM, ANQGSEA. The CDR3 is CSVGTGNQPQHF. In nucleotides, the CDR3 is TGCAGCGTAGGGACAGGGAACCAGCCCCAGCATTTT.

V gene TRBV12-1 combines with J gene TRBJ2-6; no check of the table's D call, TRBD2, against the DNA was made. TRBV12-1 is described as a pseudogene. The CDR3 spans 17 residues. CDR3 amino acids: CASTVRYSRSGANVLTF. The CDR3 nucleotides read TGTGCCAGCACCGTGAGGTATAGCCGCTCTGGGGCCAACGTCCTGACTTTC.

J is TRBJ2-1 and V is TRBV19; 7 nucleotides match TRBD1. J lost 8 bases, V lost 5 bases, and 9 bases had no gene match. The V gene's germline CDR1 is LNHDA and CDR2 SQIVND (reference sequence). The CDR3 is 14 residues long. The chain's CDR3 is CASSSPDRAHEQFF. The CDR3 nucleotides are TGTGCCAGTAGTTCCCCTGACAGGGCCCATGAGCAGTTCTTC.

This clone was observed a single time. V and J are TRBV9 and TRBJ2-5, with 13 bases identical to TRBD2. The CDR3 loop spans 15 amino acids. Germline CDR1 reads SGDLS; CDR2 reads YYNGEE. The V gene end was trimmed by 3 bases and the J gene end by 5 bases; junction bases not matched to a gene: 4. In DNA form, the CDR3 reads TGTGCCAGCAGCGCGGGACTAGCGGGAAGGGAGACCCAGTACTTC. It encodes CASSAGLAGRETQYF.

V usage is TRBV7-8 and J usage is TRBJ2-5; 8 bases match TRBD1. V shed 3 bases, J shed 2 bases, and the junction held 5 bases outside the gene matches. Germline CDR1 SGHVS, CDR2 FQNEAQ. The CDR3 loop spans 15 amino acids. This chain's CDR3 is CASSFRDRFQETQYF. The CDR3 DNA is TGTGCCAGCAGCTTCCGGGACAGGTTTCAAGAGACCCAGTACTTC.

Notes on this clone: Because the CDR3 is missing its conserved closing phenylalanine or tryptophan, this is likely a read error. The DNA is omitted, as the CDR3 cannot be located on it reliably, and the CDR3 follows TCRdb's listing. The chain joins TRBV11-2 to TRBJ1-5; the table calls TRBD1, which could not be checked here. Germline CDR1 and CDR2: SGHAT and FQNNGV. The CDR3 contains 11 residues when both ends are counted. The CDR3 region is CASSLDKWADD.

The chain recombines TRBV7-3 with TRBJ2-1; 13 bases align to TRBD2. The germline V gene has CDR1 SGHTA and CDR2 FQGTGA. The CDR3 has 16 amino acids. Trimming removed 5 bases from V and 6 bases from J; junction bases left unmatched: 7. The CDR3 region is CASSPLLAGGRNEQFF. The CDR3 DNA follows: TGTGCCAGCAGCCCCCTACTAGCGGGGGGGCGCAATGAGCAGTTCTTC.

This chain joins TRBV5-1 and TRBJ2-4; 10 nucleotides line up with TRBD1. The V and J ends lost 4 bases and 5 bases, in that order; junction bases with no gene match: 12. The CDR3 contains 17 residues. The germline V gene encodes CDR1 SGHRS and CDR2 YFSETQ. The CDR3 spells CASSLYVTGGWENIQYF. As DNA, the CDR3 is TGCGCCAGCAGCCTTTACGTGACAGGGGGCTGGGAAAACATTCAGTACTTC.

The chain uses TRBV5-4 and TRBJ1-2; 10 nucleotides align to TRBD1. Trimming took 4 bases from V and 5 from J; bases not matched to a gene: 8. CDR3 length: 15 residues. CDR1 and CDR2 from the germline V gene are SGHNT and YYREEE (reference sequence). CDR3 nucleotide sequence: TGTGCCAGCAGCGGGGGGACAGGGGTATGGTATGGCTACACCTTC. Encoded protein: CASSGGTGVWYGYTF.

The chain joins TRBV5-4 to TRBJ1-2; 7 bases map to TRBD1. V lost 3 bases, J lost 3 bases, and 2 bases stayed unmatched. Per the germline V gene, CDR1 is SGHNT and CDR2 is YYREEE (reference sequence). The CDR3 runs 13 residues. The CDR3 bases are TGTGCCAGCAGCTCCGACAGGGACTATGGCTACACCTTC. Encoded protein: CASSSDRDYGYTF.

The chain links TRBV11-1 to TRBJ1-6; the D gene is possibly TRBD1 (6 bases). Germline-derived CDR1 and CDR2 are SGHAT and FQDESV (reference sequence). The germline V and J ends were trimmed by 5 bases and 4 bases, with 15 bases remaining between them. The CDR3 length is 16 residues. The CDR3 DNA reads TGTGCCAGCAGCCCGCGGACAGCCCCGTATAATTCACCCCTCCACTTT. Protein product: CASSPRTAPYNSPLHF.

CDR3: CSVGLAELYNEQFF. The CDR3 DNA sequence: TGCAGCGTTGGACTAGCGGAACTCTACAATGAGCAGTTCTTC. The rearrangement joins TRBV29-1 to TRBJ2-1; 9 nucleotides match TRBD2. V shed 4 bases, J shed 3 bases, and the junction held 4 bases outside the gene matches. CDR1 and CDR2 (germline): SQVTM, ANQGSEA. CDR3 length: 14 amino acids.

V usage is TRBV21-1 and J usage is TRBJ1-1. TRBV21-1 is tagged as a pseudogene. The CDR3 is 14 residues long. Written as DNA, the CDR3 is TGTGCCAGCAGCAAAGATGGGAGTTACACTGAAGCTTTCTTT. Its protein product is CASSKDGSYTEAFF.

The chain recombines TRBV7-9 with TRBJ2-3; 9 bases line up with TRBD1. Germline loops: CDR1 SEHNR, CDR2 FQNEAQ (reference sequence). CDR3 length equals 14 residues. The J segment lost 6 bases and the V segment lost 7 bases, leaving 8 bases of the junction unmatched. The DNA of the CDR3 is TGTGCCAGCACCCCGGGACAGGGCATTGATACGCAGTATTTT. Its translation: CASTPGQGIDTQYF.

In DNA, the CDR3 is TGCAGCGTTGGGGCGATGGCCCCCTTGCAGTTCTTC. Protein: CSVGAMAPLQFF. This chain connects TRBV29-1 to TRBJ2-1; D is unresolved. This CDR3 contains 12 residues. Germline-derived CDR1 and CDR2 are SQVTM and ANQGSEA. Trimming removed 4 bases from V and 12 bases from J, with 16 bases in between.

V gene TRBV19 combines with J gene TRBJ2-2, with a possible D match to TRBD1 (6 bases). Between the trimmed V and J ends, which lost 9 bases and 0 bases, there was a span of 8 bases. Germline lookup yields CDR1 LNHDA and CDR2 SQIVND (reference sequence). This CDR3 spans 13 amino acids. The CDR3 coding sequence is TGTGCCAGCGACAGGACGAACACCGGGGAGCTGTTTTTT. This encodes CASDRTNTGELFF.

The rearrangement joins TRBV5-5 to TRBJ2-7; 7 bases line up with TRBD1. Losses at the gene ends were 0 bases for V and 9 bases for J; bases not matched to a gene: 3. This CDR3 contains 12 residues. Germline V gene sequence: CDR1 SGHKS, CDR2 YYEKEE (reference sequence). The CDR3 spells CASSLGTGRQYF. In DNA, the CDR3 is TGTGCCAGCAGCTTGGGGACAGGTCGGCAGTACTTC.